The clone carrying this T cell receptor beta chain was found once. This specimen belongs to a study of blood T cell repertoires in COVID-19. Method: immunoSEQ multiplex PCR; TCRdb's copy keeps in-frame clones and lacks some. This table has about 200,000 clones, approximately 86% appearing once. Germline loops: CDR1 MNHEY, CDR2 SMNVEV (reference sequence). This CDR3 has 15 amino acids. The V end lost 0 bases, the J end lost 4 bases, and 12 bases lay between the germline ends. Participants were placed into cohorts based on the clinical history they reported. The sequencing input was PBMCs or T cells enriched from blood (not recorded which). The rearrangement joins TRBV27 to TRBJ1-2; D might be TRBD1 (6 bases). The TCR originated in a woman in her forties with acute COVID-19. CDR3 sequence reads: CASSLSGGAGYGYTF. CDR3 in DNA: TGTGCCAGCAGTTTATCGGGGGGGGCTGGCTATGGCTACACCTTC.